One and the same sample provided the 25 T cell receptor beta chains below, sequenced in a study of T cells in Graves' hyperthyroidism and ophthalmopathy. Amplification yielded TCR beta CDR3 regions, with RNA transcripts as the source. First-round RT-PCR of the TCR CDR3 relied on the HTBI primer set. TCRdb itself ran the multiplex PCR reads through MiXCR, one entry per CDR3 protein. Of roughly 720,000 distinct CDR3 sequences in the sample, 17% are singletons; the top ten hold roughly 15%. The sequencing input was blood. The receptors originated from a man between 45 and 60 years old with Graves' hyperthyroidism.

This clonotype was seen a few times. The CDR3 DNA sequence: TGCGCCAGCAGCCAAGTGCCGGGGGAGGGCTCTGGGGCCAACGTCCTGACTTTC. Protein sequence: CASSQVPGEGSGANVLTF. This rearrangement joins TRBV4-1 to TRBJ2-6; TRBD2 agrees at 7 bases. J gave up 0 bases and V 1 base, and 6 bases lay outside the gene matches. The CDR3 is 18 residues long. The germline V gene encodes CDR1 MGHRA and CDR2 YSYEKL.

V usage is TRBV7-9 and J usage is TRBJ2-7; 9 bases agree with TRBD1. Germline assignment: CDR1 SEHNR and CDR2 FQNEAQ (reference sequence). After removal of 1 base from V and 6 bases from J, the junction contained 4 bases not matched to a gene. This CDR3 has 14 residues. For the CDR3, the DNA is TGTGCCAGCAGCTTAGGGACAGGGGATTCCGAGCAGTACTTC. Its translation is CASSLGTGDSEQYF.

This chain links TRBV12-3 or TRBV12-4 with TRBJ1-4, with TRBD1 as a possible D gene (6 bases). V was trimmed by 6 bases and J by 3 bases, leaving 17 bases between them. This CDR3 is 16 amino acids long. The CDR3 sequence: CASSSGQRLPNEKLFF. The CDR3, as DNA: TGTGCCAGCAGCTCCGGACAGAGACTTCCTAATGAAAAACTGTTTTTT.

This clonotype was seen a handful of times. A clone one base away is much larger, so this may be a read error. The chain's CDR3 is CASGLNRNTGAFF. The CDR3 DNA follows: TGTGCCAGCGGGTTGAACCGAAACACTGGAGCTTTCTTT. The V and J genes are TRBV28 and TRBJ1-1; D gene ambiguous. The germline CDR1 and CDR2 sequences are MDHEN and SYDVKM. The CDR3 is 13 residues long.

This clonotype was detected many times. The rearrangement uses TRBV7-2 and TRBJ2-7, with 10 bases matching TRBD2. CDR3 length: 14 amino acids. V was clipped by 4 bases and J by 4 bases; unmatched bases: 4. The V gene's germline CDR1 is SGHTA and CDR2 FQGNSA. The DNA of the CDR3 is TGTGCCAGCAGCTCTGGACTAGCGGTATACGAGCAGTACTTC. Translated: CASSSGLAVYEQYF.

The table lists this clonotype with many counts. CDR3 coding DNA: TGTGCCAGCACCCAAGGGGGCATGACTGAAGCTTTCTTT. Encoded protein: CASTQGGMTEAFF. The V call is TRBV28, the J call TRBJ1-1; 7 positions agree with TRBD1. The CDR3 runs to 13 residues. CDR1 and CDR2 from the germline V gene are MDHEN and SYDVKM. V was pared by 7 bases and J by 5 bases, with 7 bases of the junction left unmatched.

The chain carries TRBV30 and TRBJ2-7, with D uncertain. The germline CDR1 and CDR2 sequences are GTSNPN and SVGIG (reference sequence). This CDR3 region has 12 residues. The V end was cut by 1 base, the J end by 4 bases, with 8 bases between. This CDR3 reads CAWSGSTYEQYF. The CDR3 DNA sequence: TGTGCCTGGAGTGGCAGCACATACGAGCAGTACTTC.

This clonotype showed up just a few times. The chain combines TRBV28 with TRBJ2-1; D possibly matches TRBD1 or TRBD2 (5 bases each). In germline, CDR1 is MDHEN, CDR2 SYDVKM. This CDR3 region has 16 residues. V lost 3 bases to trimming and J lost 2 bases, with 14 bases between them. CDR3 DNA: TGTGCCAGCAGTTTTAGGGACCGCCTGCCCTACAATGAGCAGTTCTTC. Translation: CASSFRDRLPYNEQFF.

This clonotype was seen many times. The J gene is TRBJ1-2, the V gene TRBV12-3 or TRBV12-4; D unresolved. This CDR3 is 14 amino acids long. Between the trimmed V and J ends, which lost 1 base and 4 bases, there was a span of 10 bases. This CDR3 reads CASSLGGISYGYTF. The CDR3 nucleotides read TGTGCCAGCAGTTTAGGGGGTATCAGCTATGGCTACACCTTC.

This clonotype was found a few times. The V call is TRBV18, the J call TRBJ2-1; D not certain. The V gene's germline CDR1 is KGHSH and CDR2 LQKENI. V lost 3 bases, J lost 10 bases, and 10 bases lay in between. The CDR3 is 12 residues long. CDR3 in amino acids: CASSPDGREQFF. CDR3 coding DNA: TGTGCCAGCTCACCCGACGGTAGAGAGCAGTTCTTC.

This clonotype was counted many times. The rearrangement uses TRBV2 and TRBJ2-1, with 11 bases aligning to TRBD2. CDR1 and CDR2 (germline): SNHLY, FYNNEI. V was clipped by 0 bases and J by 0 bases; unmatched bases: 16. This CDR3 spans 22 amino acids. CDR3 nucleotides: TGTGCCAGCAGTGAAGCGAGGTCGGGGACTAGCGGTACAATTAGCTCCTACAATGAGCAGTTCTTC. The encoded protein is CASSEARSGTSGTISSYNEQFF.

This clonotype occurred many times. The J gene is TRBJ1-4, the V gene TRBV7-9, with unresolved D. This CDR3 is 15 amino acids long. The V and J ends lost 5 bases and 5 bases respectively, with 15 bases between them. Germline assignment: CDR1 SEHNR and CDR2 FQNEAQ (reference sequence). The CDR3 region is CASSAPGILNEKLFF. The CDR3 coding sequence is TGTGCCAGCAGCGCCCCCGGGATCCTAAATGAAAAACTGTTTTTT.

This clonotype was counted ten times or more. The V and J genes are TRBV30 and TRBJ1-1; D may be TRBD1 (5 bases). The CDR3 totals 13 residues. Germline V lookup: CDR1 GTSNPN, CDR2 SVGIG (reference sequence). V was pared by 5 bases and J by 3 bases, with 13 bases between. In nucleotides, the CDR3 is TGTGCCTGGGTTCCCAGGGAGTACACTGAAGCTTTCTTT. Translation gives CAWVPREYTEAFF.

This clonotype appeared a few times. The J gene is TRBJ1-1, the V gene TRBV7-3; D unclear. The CDR3 is made up of 14 amino acids. Germline V gives CDR1 SGHTA, CDR2 FQGTGA. The germline V and J ends were trimmed by 0 bases and 1 base, with 6 bases remaining between them. The CDR3 nucleotides read TGTGCCAGCAGCTTAACCAATTGGAACACTGAAGCTTTCTTT. Protein product: CASSLTNWNTEAFF.

Concerning this clonotype: Mismatch with germline at one junction end may stem from a read error. The gene calls are TRBV28 and TRBJ2-3, with D possibly TRBD2 on 6 matching bases. This CDR3 contains 15 residues. The germline CDR1 and CDR2 sequences are MDHEN and SYDVKM. The CDR3 reads CASSFGGTFTDTRYF. For the CDR3, the DNA is TGTGCCAGCAGTTTTGGCGGGACGTTCACAGATACGCGGTATTTT. Variable domain in full (rest from reference TRBV28 and TRBJ2-3): DVKVTQSSRYLVKRTGEKVFLECVQDMDHENMFWYRQDPGLGLRLIYFSYDVKMKEKGDIPEGYSVSREKKERFSLILESASTNQTSMYLCASSFGGTFTDTRYFGPGTRLTVL.

This clonotype was found a few times. The gene calls are TRBV4-1 and TRBJ2-1; 7 bases match TRBD2. Unmatched junction bases numbered 6, after V lost 2 bases and J lost 2 bases. Per the germline V gene, CDR1 is MGHRA and CDR2 is YSYEKL. The CDR3 is 16 amino acids. CDR3 amino acids: CASSQLYLAAYNEQFF. CDR3 DNA: TGCGCCAGCAGCCAACTATACCTAGCGGCCTACAATGAGCAGTTCTTC.

This clonotype has more than one count but fewer than ten. The rearrangement uses TRBV14 and TRBJ2-1; 10 bases are shared with TRBD1. Germline V gene sequence: CDR1 SGHDN, CDR2 FVKESK. The junction had 5 bases not matched to a gene; V was cut back by 1 base and J by 8 bases. The CDR3 runs 15 residues. The CDR3 sequence: CASSQGTGGFDEQFF. CDR3 coding DNA: TGTGCCAGCAGCCAAGGGACAGGGGGATTCGATGAGCAGTTCTTC.

This clonotype was detected only a few times. The chain recombines TRBV7-9 with TRBJ2-1; weak D call: TRBD2 (7 bases). This CDR3 is 14 amino acids long. Per the germline V gene, CDR1 is SEHNR and CDR2 is FQNEAQ (reference sequence). Trimming took 6 bases from V and 8 from J, leaving 17 bases between them. The CDR3 loop reads CASRPGGRRHEQFF. In DNA, the CDR3 is TGTGCCAGCAGACCCGGGGGGCGCAGGCATGAGCAGTTCTTC.

There are many counts of this clonotype. The chain uses TRBV27 and TRBJ2-2, with D tentatively TRBD2 (5 bases). Germline CDR1 and CDR2: MNHEY and SMNVEV (reference sequence). The V end was cut by 2 bases, the J end by 6 bases, with 10 bases between. The CDR3 sequence is 14 residues long. CDR3 loop: CASSLRGLAGELFF. The DNA of the CDR3 is TGTGCCAGCAGTTTACGAGGGCTGGCCGGGGAGCTGTTTTTT.

The CDR3 here is CASSLGEQETQYF. The CDR3, as DNA: TGTGCCAGCAGCTTAGGAGAACAAGAGACCCAGTACTTC. V is TRBV7-9 and J is TRBJ2-5; D is uncertain. The CDR3 consists of 13 residues. Trimming cost V 1 base and J 2 bases, with 5 bases left between them. Germline V CDR1 and CDR2: SEHNR, FQNEAQ (reference sequence).

The chain combines TRBV3-1 with TRBJ2-7; D possibly matches TRBD1 or TRBD2 (5 bases each). Per the germline V gene, CDR1 is LGHDT and CDR2 is YNNKEL (reference sequence). Deletions cut 2 bases from V and 5 bases from J, with 13 bases between. The CDR3 loop spans 14 amino acids. As DNA, the CDR3 is TGTGCCAGCAGCCAAAACGGGGCCGGAGACGAGCAGTACTTC. Translating it yields CASSQNGAGDEQYF.

This clonotype was found a few times. This chain uses TRBV28 with TRBJ1-6; D uncertain. CDR1 and CDR2 (germline): MDHEN, SYDVKM. This CDR3 is built from 16 residues. V gave up 6 bases and J gave up 7 bases, with 19 bases separating them. The chain's CDR3 is CASSSFTDELNSPLHF. The CDR3 nucleotides read TGTGCCAGCAGCTCGTTTACGGACGAGTTAAATTCACCCCTCCACTTT. The full variable domain, with the rest looked up from reference TRBV28 and TRBJ1-6, is DVKVTQSSRYLVKRTGEKVFLECVQDMDHENMFWYRQDPGLGLRLIYFSYDVKMKEKGDIPEGYSVSREKKERFSLILESASTNQTSMYLCASSSFTDELNSPLHFGNGTRLTVT.

There are many counts of this clonotype. The gene calls are TRBV20-1 and TRBJ2-5; D unclear. Looked up from germline, CDR1 is DFQATT and CDR2 is SNEGSKA (reference sequence). V was pared by 3 bases and J by 5 bases, with 7 bases between. This CDR3 region has 11 residues. The CDR3 sequence is CSASSRETQYF. The CDR3 nucleotides read TGCAGTGCTAGTTCGAGGGAGACCCAGTACTTC.

The chain couples TRBV20-1 to TRBJ2-7, with 7 positions matching TRBD1. The CDR3 is 15 amino acids. Unmatched junction bases numbered 6, after V lost 1 base and J lost 0 bases. Germline CDR1 reads DFQATT; CDR2 reads SNEGSKA (reference sequence). The CDR3 nucleotides are TGCAGTGCTAGAGGTAGAACAGGGGTCTCCTACGAGCAGTACTTC. This gives the protein CSARGRTGVSYEQYF.

This clonotype was counted only a few times. The chain links TRBV10-1 to TRBJ1-1; TRBD1 matches at 8 bases. The CDR3 contains 12 residues. Germline trimming cut 8 bases from V and 4 bases from J; bases unmatched to any gene: 3. CDR1 is WNHNN and CDR2 is SYGVQD in the germline V gene (reference sequence). The chain's CDR3 is CASGTGGTEAFF. CDR3 nucleotides: TGCGCCAGCGGTACAGGGGGCACTGAAGCTTTCTTT.